The 27 T cell receptor beta chains below all came from one sample that was sequenced in a study of shared clonotypes between healthy human individuals. Libraries were prepared by immunoSEQ multiplex PCR; TCRdb keeps only in-frame clonotypes and omits some of them. The sample has around 510,000 clones, around 78% seen once; the top ten hold approximately 12%. Sequencing used PBMCs. These receptor sequences come from a middle-aged woman in good health. Some clones in this sample may be carry-over from other donors' samples.

The chain is built from TRBV7-9 and TRBJ2-5; D is unresolved. In germline, CDR1 is SEHNR, CDR2 FQNEAQ (reference sequence). This CDR3 region has 15 residues. Trimming shortened V by 1 base and J by 2 bases, and 11 bases separated the two germline ends. CDR3 loop: CASSLVRSGQETQYF. In DNA form, the CDR3 reads TGTGCCAGCAGCTTAGTTCGGTCCGGTCAAGAGACCCAGTACTTC.

In its sample, this clone was seen a few times. V and J are TRBV30 and TRBJ2-7, with 9 bases that match TRBD1. Unmatched junction bases numbered 11, after V lost 8 bases and J lost 9 bases. Germline V gives CDR1 GTSNPN, CDR2 SVGIG (reference sequence). This CDR3 is built from 12 residues. The CDR3 protein is CAGQQGAYTQYF. The CDR3 bases are TGTGCCGGGCAACAGGGGGCTTACACGCAGTACTTC.

This clone was seen at least ten times. This chain links TRBV28 with TRBJ2-7; D perhaps matches TRBD1 (7 bases). CDR1 is MDHEN, CDR2 SYDVKM, per germline. V lost 3 bases to trimming and J lost 6 bases, with 15 bases between them. The length of the CDR3 is 14 residues. The CDR3 reads CASSFPARGVEQYF. In DNA, the CDR3 is TGTGCCAGCAGTTTCCCGGCCAGGGGGGTCGAGCAGTACTTC.

J is TRBJ1-2 and V is TRBV9, with D possibly being TRBD1 (5 bases). The CDR3 is 18 residues long. The V end lost 3 bases, the J end lost 4 bases, and 25 bases lay between the germline ends. Germline CDR1 is SGDLS and CDR2 is YYNGEE. In nucleotides, the CDR3 is TGTGCCAGCAGCGAAGGAGGGGCCCGGTCGAGCCTTACCTATGGCTACACCTTC. Translation gives CASSEGGARSSLTYGYTF.

This clone was observed a handful of times. The chain employs TRBV7-3 and TRBJ2-7, with D possibly TRBD2 on 6 matching bases. Germline V lookup: CDR1 SGHTA, CDR2 FQGTGA. The CDR3 totals 16 residues. Trimming removed 4 bases from V and 4 bases from J, with 20 bases in between. The CDR3 DNA follows: TGTGCCAGCAGCTCCGCCGGGATAGCGGTACTGTACGAGCAGTACTTC. This codes for CASSSAGIAVLYEQYF.

The genes are TRBV5-4 and TRBJ2-3; 10 bases map to TRBD2. The V and J ends lost 3 bases and 1 base, in that order; junction bases with no gene match: 2. Germline CDR1 reads SGHNT; CDR2 reads YYREEE (reference sequence). This CDR3 spans 15 amino acids. The CDR3 spells CASSWGTSGTDTQYF. The CDR3 DNA follows: TGTGCCAGCAGCTGGGGGACTAGCGGCACAGATACGCAGTATTTT.

The chain links TRBV19 to TRBJ1-5; D remains unclear. The CDR3 has 12 residues. The V end was cut by 8 bases, the J end by 3 bases, with 8 bases between. CDR1 LNHDA and CDR2 SQIVND come from the germline V gene (reference sequence). The CDR3 sequence is CASAKNNQPQHF. DNA for the CDR3: TGTGCCAGTGCGAAAAACAATCAGCCCCAGCATTTT.

V usage is TRBV4-2 and J usage is TRBJ2-7, with 7 bases aligning to TRBD1. Trimming took 0 bases from V and 2 from J; bases not matched to a gene: 4. This CDR3 contains 15 residues. Germline CDR1 and CDR2: LGHNA and YNFKEQ. The CDR3 reads CASSQEYRGPYEQYF. CDR3 nucleotides: TGTGCCAGCAGCCAAGAGTACAGGGGTCCCTACGAGCAGTACTTC.

This clone has more than one count but fewer than ten. The V and J genes are TRBV25-1 and TRBJ2-2; D ambiguous. Trimming pared 4 bases from V and 6 bases from J, leaving 15 bases between. CDR3 size: 15 residues. The germline V gene encodes CDR1 MGHDK and CDR2 SYGVNS. CDR3 in amino acids: CASSVYAGLPGELFF. The CDR3 DNA is TGTGCCAGCAGTGTGTATGCAGGTCTACCCGGGGAGCTGTTTTTT.

This sequence joins TRBV7-2 and TRBJ2-2, with 10 bases matching TRBD2. The CDR3 contains 18 residues. The germline CDR1 and CDR2 sequences are SGHTA and FQGNSA. J lost 5 bases, V lost 0 bases, and 9 bases had no gene match. The CDR3 region has the DNA TGTGCCAGCAGCTTAGCGCGTCTCCAAGCGGGAGGGACCGGGGAGCTGTTTTTT. It encodes CASSLARLQAGGTGELFF.

This clone was picked up a small number of times. The chain joins TRBV10-1 to TRBJ1-1; TRBD1 agrees at 8 bases. Unmatched junction bases numbered 4, after V lost 3 bases and J lost 7 bases. The CDR3 length is 13 residues. Germline V gives CDR1 WNHNN, CDR2 SYGVQD (reference sequence). CDR3: CASSERGTGEAFF. CDR3 nucleotide sequence: TGCGCCAGCAGTGAAAGAGGGACAGGTGAAGCTTTCTTT.

The chain carries TRBV11-2 and TRBJ2-5; D is uncertain. The CDR3 totals 13 residues. Trimming took off 2 bases at V and 4 bases at J, with 8 bases between the two ends. CDR1 is SGHAT, CDR2 FQNNGV, per germline. The CDR3 DNA reads as TGTGCCAGCAGCTTATCTACGGGAGAGACCCAGTACTTC. It yields the protein CASSLSTGETQYF.

The chain uses TRBV28 and TRBJ2-7; 7 nucleotides match TRBD1. Germline V CDR1 and CDR2: MDHEN, SYDVKM. V dropped 2 bases and J dropped 2; count of bases not matched to a gene: 6. This CDR3 is 15 amino acids long. The CDR3 region is CASSLPGTVAYEQYF. In DNA form, the CDR3 reads TGTGCCAGCAGTTTACCCGGGACAGTCGCCTACGAGCAGTACTTC.

The CDR3 protein is CASSGNSLRSTDTQYF. The CDR3 DNA follows: TGTGCCAGCAGCGGAAACAGCTTGCGAAGCACAGATACGCAGTATTTT. The chain is built from TRBV5-5 and TRBJ2-3, with unresolved D. Germline V CDR1 and CDR2: SGHKS, YYEKEE (reference sequence). V lost 4 bases, J lost 0 bases, and 15 bases lay in between. The CDR3 spans 16 residues. Supplemented by reference TRBV5-5 and TRBJ2-3, the full variable domain reads DAGVTQSPTHLIKTRGQQVTLRCSPISGHKSVSWYQQVLGQGPQFIFQYYEKEERGRGNFPDRFSARQFPNYSSELNVNALLLGDSALYLCASSGNSLRSTDTQYFGPGTRLTVL.

The chain carries TRBV5-1 and TRBJ2-5; 7 nucleotides line up with TRBD1. The V gene's germline CDR1 is SGHRS and CDR2 YFSETQ. With 1 base clipped from V and 0 bases from J, the junction kept 3 bases outside the gene matches. The CDR3 sequence is 15 residues long. The CDR3 region has the DNA TGCGCCAGCAGCTTGCGAGGGACAGACCAAGAGACCCAGTACTTC. This sequence encodes CASSLRGTDQETQYF.

The J gene is TRBJ2-7, the V gene TRBV27, with 10 nucleotides matching TRBD1. This CDR3 contains 18 residues. Trimming cost V 2 bases and J 2 bases; bases outside gene matches: 12. Germline V gene lookup returns CDR1 MNHEY and CDR2 SMNVEV (reference sequence). CDR3 coding DNA: TGTGCCAGCAGTTTAAGGACCCGGGACAGGGGAGTGACCTACGAGCAGTACTTC. This encodes CASSLRTRDRGVTYEQYF.

This clone was seen only a few times. The chain uses TRBV25-1 and TRBJ1-1; TRBD1 agrees at 8 bases. In germline, CDR1 is MGHDK, CDR2 SYGVNS. The J segment lost 7 bases and the V segment lost 5 bases, leaving 6 bases of the junction unmatched. The CDR3 totals 13 residues. This CDR3 reads CASSLQGTGEAFF. In DNA, the CDR3 is TGTGCCAGCAGTCTACAGGGGACAGGTGAAGCTTTCTTT.

The chain links TRBV7-2 to TRBJ1-5, with 7 bases that match TRBD1. V shed 4 bases and J 2 bases; nucleotides not matched to a gene: 5. This CDR3 has 15 amino acids. Germline V gene lookup returns CDR1 SGHTA and CDR2 FQGNSA. The CDR3 DNA follows: TGTGCCAGCAGCTCAGGGGGGCATCGCAATCAGCCCCAGCATTTT. Translated: CASSSGGHRNQPQHF. Complete variable domain (other parts from reference TRBV7-2 and TRBJ1-5): GAGVSQSPSNKVTEKGKDVELRCDPISGHTALYWYRQSLGQGLEFLIYFQGNSAPDKSGLPSDRFSAERTGGSVSTLTIQRTQQEDSAVYLCASSSGGHRNQPQHFGDGTRLSIL.

In its sample, this clone was seen once. The rearrangement uses TRBV5-4 and TRBJ2-7; TRBD2 aligns across 10 bases. Germline V gene data show CDR1 as SGHNT and CDR2 as YYREEE (reference sequence). V shed 5 bases, J shed 2 bases, and the junction held 4 bases outside the gene matches. The CDR3 is 14 residues long. Here the CDR3 DNA reads TGTGCCAGCAGTTACGGACTAGCGGCCTACGAGCAGTACTTC. It translates to CASSYGLAAYEQYF.

The rearrangement joins TRBV7-2 to TRBJ2-7, with a possible D match to TRBD1 (6 bases). The V end lost 5 bases, the J end lost 2 bases, and 13 bases lay between the germline ends. The CDR3 runs to 14 residues. The germline gives CDR1 SGHTA, CDR2 FQGNSA. CDR3 protein: CASSHRQAPYEQYF. The CDR3 DNA reads as TGTGCCAGCAGCCACCGACAGGCCCCCTACGAGCAGTACTTC.

The rearrangement joins TRBV5-1 to TRBJ2-2, with D possibly TRBD2 on 6 matching bases. The CDR3 is made up of 13 amino acids. The ends were cut back, 5 bases at V and 5 bases at J, with 10 bases in the middle. Per the germline V gene, CDR1 is SGHRS and CDR2 is YFSETQ. This CDR3 reads CASRTGGTGELFF. As DNA, the CDR3 is TGCGCCAGCAGGACCGGGGGAACCGGGGAGCTGTTTTTT.

This sequence joins TRBV6-4 and TRBJ2-2, with D possibly being TRBD1 (6 bases). In germline, CDR1 is MRHNA, CDR2 SNTAGT. This CDR3 has 16 residues. Trimming pared 0 bases from V and 7 bases from J, leaving 15 bases between. CDR3 region: CASSDSATGDFGELFF. The CDR3 region has the DNA TGTGCCAGCAGTGACTCGGCGACAGGAGATTTCGGGGAGCTGTTTTTT.

The chain combines TRBV4-1 with TRBJ2-1, with TRBD2 matching over 8 bases. The CDR3 length is 18 residues. The trim removed 4 bases at V and 0 bases at J, leaving 11 bases unmatched. Germline CDR1 reads MGHRA; CDR2 reads YSYEKL. The CDR3 sequence is CASSLLAGLVSSYNEQFF. The CDR3 coding sequence is TGCGCCAGCAGCCTCCTAGCGGGCCTTGTGAGCTCCTACAATGAGCAGTTCTTC.

As for this clone: Being one base from a much bigger clone, this may be a read error. The chain uses TRBV11-2 and TRBJ1-3; D uncertain. Trimming took 1 base from V and 4 from J, leaving 11 bases between them. The CDR3 length is 15 residues. Looked up from germline, CDR1 is SGHAT and CDR2 is FQNNGV. This chain's CDR3 is CASSLAGDPGNTIYF. CDR3 in DNA: TGTGCCAGCAGCTTAGCCGGGGATCCCGGAAACACCATATATTTT.

This clone has just one count. This chain connects TRBV28 to TRBJ1-1; 8 nucleotides line up with TRBD1. Trimming removed 3 bases from V and 4 bases from J; junction bases left unmatched: 7. The V gene's germline CDR1 is MDHEN and CDR2 SYDVKM. CDR3 length: 15 amino acids. The CDR3 DNA is TGTGCCAGCAGTTTTCTGCAGGGGGCTTTCACTGAAGCTTTCTTT. Amino acid sequence: CASSFLQGAFTEAFF.

This chain joins TRBV10-3 and TRBJ2-5, with unresolved D. In germline, CDR1 is ENHRY, CDR2 SYGVKD. The V end lost 3 bases, the J end lost 2 bases, and 13 bases lay between the germline ends. The CDR3 loop spans 15 amino acids. CDR3 sequence: CAISEQPGTQETQYF. The CDR3 nucleotides are TGTGCCATCAGTGAACAGCCAGGAACACAAGAGACCCAGTACTTC.

This rearrangement joins TRBV4-2 to TRBJ1-2; weak D call: TRBD1 (5 bases). The CDR3 contains 14 residues. Germline V gene sequence: CDR1 LGHNA, CDR2 YNFKEQ. V lost 0 bases and J 3 bases, leaving 8 bases between the germline ends. Written as DNA, the CDR3 is TGTGCCAGCAGCCAAGATGGGGACCACTATGGCTACACCTTC. Residues: CASSQDGDHYGYTF.